The 25 T cell receptor beta chains below come from one sample, sequenced in a study of human T cells and chemical hapten exposure. MiXCR, applied by TCRdb to the RACE reads, yields one record per CDR3 protein. The sample contains about 77,000 distinct CDR3 sequences, about 8.6% of which appear only once. Noted time point: healthy volunteer bleed at 6 weeks. RNA extraction used unfractionated whole blood as the source of total RNA. Sequencing was performed on whole blood. The source is a female donor in good health. Some clones in this sample may be carry-over from other donors' samples.

Details on this clonotype: Possible read error: a much larger clone is one base away. In DNA form, the CDR3 reads TGCGGCGTTCTGGGACAGGGTGAAACGCAGTATTTT. It translates to CGVLGQGETQYF. The chain is built from TRBV29-1 and TRBJ2-3, with 9 bases that match TRBD1. The germline V gene encodes CDR1 SQVTM and CDR2 ANQGSEA. This CDR3 has 12 residues.

The rearrangement uses TRBV27 and TRBJ2-3; 10 bases line up with TRBD2. J was trimmed by 7 bases and V by 8 bases; bases with no gene match: 12. The CDR3 length is 15 residues. The germline gives CDR1 MNHEY, CDR2 SMNVEV (reference sequence). The CDR3 nucleotides are TGTGCCAGCCTGGGGGTAGCGGGGGGTGGATATACGCAGTATTTT. Protein product: CASLGVAGGGYTQYF.

The J gene is TRBJ2-3, the V gene TRBV15, with D perhaps matching TRBD2 (5 bases). V shed 1 base and J shed 1 base, with 12 bases lying between them. Germline-derived CDR1 and CDR2 are LNHNV and YYDKDF (reference sequence). This CDR3 region has 16 residues. CDR3 nucleotides: TGTGCCACCAGCAGAGTGCCTGGGCGGGGCACAGATACGCAGTATTTT. Its translation: CATSRVPGRGTDTQYF. Complete variable domain (other parts from reference TRBV15 and TRBJ2-3): DAMVIQNPRYQVTQFGKPVTLSCSQTLNHNVMYWYQQKSSQAPKLLFHYYDKDFNNEADTPDNFQSRRPNTSFCFLDIRSPGLGDTAMYLCATSRVPGRGTDTQYFGPGTRLTVL.

This clonotype is medium-sized in the sample. The gene calls are TRBV6-4 and TRBJ2-5, with 7 bases that match TRBD1. The CDR3 spans 15 residues. Germline values: CDR1 MRHNA, CDR2 SNTAGT. V shed 4 bases and J 1 base; nucleotides not matched to a gene: 6. The CDR3 sequence: CASSVGAGGQETQYF. CDR3 nucleotide sequence: TGTGCCAGCAGTGTGGGGGCAGGGGGCCAAGAGACCCAGTACTTC.

This clonotype occurred a few times. J is TRBJ1-3 and V is TRBV12-3 or TRBV12-4; D is unresolved. This CDR3 contains 16 residues. V gave up 1 base and J gave up 0 bases, with 10 bases separating them. CDR3 in amino acids: CASSLGVLHSGNTIYF. CDR3 nucleotide sequence: TGTGCCAGCAGTTTAGGAGTTCTGCACTCTGGAAACACCATATATTTT.

The chain has TRBV7-2 and TRBJ2-7; TRBD2 matches at 8 bases. V dropped 3 bases and J dropped 6; count of bases not matched to a gene: 19. In germline, CDR1 is SGHTA, CDR2 FQGNSA. The CDR3 spans 18 residues. In nucleotides, the CDR3 is TGTGCCAGCAGCTTCAAATTTACCTCGGGACTAGTAATTGCCGAGCAGTACTTC. Translating it yields CASSFKFTSGLVIAEQYF.

This clonotype was detected ten times or more. This chain links TRBV19 with TRBJ2-1; no reliable D call. With 10 bases removed from V and 9 bases from J, the gap between germline ends came to 10 bases. The CDR3 is 10 residues long. Germline CDR1 LNHDA, CDR2 SQIVND (reference sequence). CDR3 residues: CATSNGEQFF. Here the CDR3 DNA reads TGTGCCACTTCGAACGGTGAGCAGTTCTTC.

This clonotype has a handful of counts. This chain joins TRBV12-3 or TRBV12-4 and TRBJ1-2; 9 bases match TRBD1. The CDR3 runs 15 residues. The junction had 8 bases not matched to a gene; V was cut back by 5 bases and J by 4 bases. For the CDR3, the DNA is TGTGCCAGCAGTCCGGGACAGGGATCCCCCTATGGCTACACCTTC. It encodes CASSPGQGSPYGYTF.

This clonotype was recorded many times. The rearrangement links TRBV10-3 to TRBJ1-2; D is possibly TRBD1 (5 bases). Trimming pared 2 bases from V and 0 bases from J, leaving 19 bases between. Germline V gene sequence: CDR1 ENHRY, CDR2 SYGVKD. This CDR3 is 18 amino acids long. CDR3 nucleotide sequence: TGTGCCATCAGTGAGGACAGATCTGCTAAACCACCTAACTATGGCTACACCTTC. It translates to CAISEDRSAKPPNYGYTF.

This clonotype is judged medium-sized. DNA for the CDR3: TGTGCCAGCAGTGACTCTAGCGGGTCCTACAATGAGCAGTTCTTC. Protein: CASSDSSGSYNEQFF. The rearrangement joins TRBV6-4 to TRBJ2-1; 7 nucleotides line up with TRBD2. CDR1 is MRHNA, CDR2 SNTAGT, per germline. The CDR3 consists of 15 residues. V dropped 0 bases and J dropped 1; count of bases not matched to a gene: 0.

Only a few counts were recorded for this clonotype. V and J are TRBV6-2 or TRBV6-3 and TRBJ2-3; D gene ambiguous. V shed 6 bases and J shed 6 bases, with 28 bases lying between them. CDR1 and CDR2 (germline): MNHEY, SVGEGT. The CDR3 runs to 18 residues. The CDR3 DNA is TGTGCCAGCAGCCGACCCCCGTGGGATTTCGACAATGTGGATACGCAGTATTTT. As protein: CASSRPPWDFDNVDTQYF.

This clonotype was counted ten times or more. The V call is TRBV10-3, the J call TRBJ2-3; TRBD1 might be the D (7 bases). Germline V lookup: CDR1 ENHRY, CDR2 SYGVKD. Trimming took off 6 bases at V and 3 bases at J, with 19 bases between the two ends. The CDR3 is made up of 16 amino acids. DNA of the CDR3: TGTGCCATCAGGACAGGGCCCGCCCGGGGGACAGATACGCAGTATTTT. Its translation: CAIRTGPARGTDTQYF.

DNA for the CDR3: TGCAGTGCTAGAGATGGTTCTAAACAAGAGACCCAGTACTTC. Translated: CSARDGSKQETQYF. The J gene is TRBJ2-5, the V gene TRBV20-1; D gene ambiguous. Trimming cost V 0 bases and J 2 bases, with 10 bases left between them. The CDR3 contains 14 residues. Germline V lookup: CDR1 DFQATT, CDR2 SNEGSKA (reference sequence).

The CDR3 sequence: CASSPQTAVGEKLFF. In DNA, the CDR3 is TGTGCCAGCAGCCCCCAAACGGCGGTTGGAGAAAAACTGTTTTTT. This chain uses TRBV7-2 with TRBJ1-4; no firm D call. The germline V and J ends were trimmed by 5 bases and 8 bases, with 18 bases remaining between them. CDR1 is SGHTA, CDR2 FQGNSA, per germline. CDR3 length: 15 residues.

The V gene is TRBV14, the J gene TRBJ2-1; 9 positions agree with TRBD1. The V gene end was trimmed by 1 base and the J gene end by 3 bases; junction bases not matched to a gene: 4. The CDR3 runs 16 residues. From germline, CDR1 is SGHDN and CDR2 FVKESK. The CDR3, as DNA: TGTGCCAGCAGCCAAGTGGTGACAGGGGGCTACAATGAGCAGTTCTTC. Its protein product is CASSQVVTGGYNEQFF.

This clonotype appeared many times. V gene TRBV19 combines with J gene TRBJ1-4; D is uncertain. Germline-derived CDR1 and CDR2 are LNHDA and SQIVND (reference sequence). CDR3 length: 15 amino acids. Trimming left V 1 base short and J 3 bases short, with 9 bases between. Written as DNA, the CDR3 is TGTGCCAGTAGTATAGTCGAGGTGTCTAATGAAAAACTGTTTTTT. Amino acids: CASSIVEVSNEKLFF.

The sample holds a few counts of this clonotype. The CDR3 here is CSARVSGGVYEQYF. The CDR3, as DNA: TGCAGTGCTAGAGTATCGGGGGGGGTCTACGAGCAGTACTTC. This sequence joins TRBV20-1 and TRBJ2-7, with 8 bases matching TRBD2. V lost 1 base, J lost 3 bases, and 5 bases stayed unmatched. This CDR3 has 14 amino acids. In germline, CDR1 is DFQATT, CDR2 SNEGSKA (reference sequence).

This clonotype has only a few counts. The genes are TRBV18 and TRBJ2-3, with 8 bases fitting TRBD2. Losses at the gene ends were 2 bases for V and 4 bases for J; bases not matched to a gene: 8. CDR3 length equals 16 residues. Germline loops: CDR1 KGHSH, CDR2 LQKENI. For the CDR3, the DNA is TGTGCCAGCTCACCATACACGGGGGGGCCTGCAGATACGCAGTATTTT. Protein sequence: CASSPYTGGPADTQYF.

This clonotype has ten or more counts. The chain has TRBV7-2 and TRBJ2-3; TRBD2 is a possible D gene (6 bases). The germline V and J ends were trimmed by 5 bases and 7 bases, with 16 bases remaining between them. The germline gives CDR1 SGHTA, CDR2 FQGNSA. The CDR3 is 14 amino acids. This chain's CDR3 is CASSHRDFSYTQYF. The CDR3 coding sequence is TGTGCCAGCAGCCACCGGGACTTCTCATATACGCAGTATTTT. The whole variable domain, filled in from reference TRBV7-2 and TRBJ2-3, reads GAGVSQSPSNKVTEKGKDVELRCDPISGHTALYWYRQSLGQGLEFLIYFQGNSAPDKSGLPSDRFSAERTGGSVSTLTIQRTQQEDSAVYLCASSHRDFSYTQYFGPGTRLTVL.

This clonotype was found a few times. This sequence joins TRBV2 and TRBJ2-6; D remains ambiguous. The germline CDR1 and CDR2 sequences are SNHLY and FYNNEI. V was cut by 2 bases and J by 1 base, with 6 bases left in between. This CDR3 has 15 residues. CDR3 region: CASSETGSGANVLTF. The CDR3 coding sequence is TGTGCCAGCAGTGAAACCGGGTCTGGGGCCAACGTCCTGACTTTC.

The chain recombines TRBV30 with TRBJ1-2; TRBD1 might be the D (6 bases). CDR1 is GTSNPN, CDR2 SVGIG, per germline (reference sequence). The length of the CDR3 is 19 residues. Trimming pared 4 bases from V and 0 bases from J, leaving 27 bases between. The CDR3 DNA reads TGTGCCTGGAAACCGGCCTTAATAAGACGACAGGCTACTAACTATGGCTACACCTTC. Its protein product is CAWKPALIRRQATNYGYTF.

The chain is built from TRBV30 and TRBJ1-1; D uncertain. V shed 1 base and J shed 8 bases, with 8 bases lying between them. Germline V gene lookup returns CDR1 GTSNPN and CDR2 SVGIG (reference sequence). CDR3 length: 11 amino acids. The CDR3: CAWSGLGEAFF. The CDR3 coding sequence is TGTGCCTGGAGTGGACTAGGAGAAGCTTTCTTT. Variable domain in full (rest from reference TRBV30 and TRBJ1-1): SQTIHQWPATLVQPVGSPLSLECTVEGTSNPNLYWYRQAAGRGLQLLFYSVGIGQISSEVPQNLSASRPQDRQFILSSKKLLLSDSGFYLCAWSGLGEAFFGQGTRLTVV.

This clonotype was observed a few times. The chain links TRBV19 to TRBJ2-7; 12 bases line up with TRBD1. The CDR3 is 16 amino acids. Germline trimming cut 7 bases from V and 7 bases from J; bases unmatched to any gene: 14. The germline V gene encodes CDR1 LNHDA and CDR2 SQIVND (reference sequence). The CDR3 DNA reads as TGTGCCAGTATGGGATTTCCGGGACAGGGGGCGGGGGAGCAGTACTTC. It specifies CASMGFPGQGAGEQYF.

This clonotype was seen a few times. The chain employs TRBV7-9 and TRBJ2-3, with no clear D. V was trimmed by 5 bases and J by 5 bases, leaving 11 bases between them. Germline assignment: CDR1 SEHNR and CDR2 FQNEAQ (reference sequence). The CDR3 totals 13 residues. The CDR3 nucleotides are TGTGCCAGCAGCCCACTTCCGGGAGATACGCAGTATTTT. It codes for CASSPLPGDTQYF.

The genes are TRBV28 and TRBJ1-1; D is unresolved. This CDR3 has 16 amino acids. The V end was cut by 2 bases, the J end by 3 bases, with 16 bases between. The V gene's germline CDR1 is MDHEN and CDR2 SYDVKM. The CDR3 bases are TGTGCCAGCAGTTTAAATAGGAGCGGGAAATACACTGAAGCTTTCTTT. Translated: CASSLNRSGKYTEAFF.